The 11 T cell receptor beta chains reported below all come from one sample, sequenced in a study of lymphopenia after photon versus proton radiotherapy. This table comes from immunoSEQ multiplex PCR, and its TCRdb copy is limited to in-frame clones, with some not included. The repertoire holds about 20,000 clones, with around nine tenths as singletons. The specimen was peripheral blood, collected from a patient treated with proton-based radiotherapy. The origin of the receptors is an elderly man with esophageal cancer.

The chain carries TRBV5-6 and TRBJ2-1; 13 nucleotides match TRBD2. Trimming cost V 0 bases and J 5 bases; bases outside gene matches: 5. CDR3 length: 17 amino acids. From germline, CDR1 is SGHDT and CDR2 YYEEEE. CDR3 DNA: TGTGCCAGCAGCTTGGCCGGACTAGCGGGAGCGGACAATGAGCAGTTCTTC. Translation gives CASSLAGLAGADNEQFF.

This chain connects TRBV6-6 to TRBJ2-5; TRBD1 matches 7 bases. The CDR3 consists of 16 residues. V gave up 0 bases and J gave up 0 bases; unmatched junction bases: 4. Germline CDR1 is MNHNY and CDR2 is SVGAGI (reference sequence). CDR3 in amino acids: CASSYSTTGYQETQYF. The DNA for the CDR3 is TGTGCCAGCAGTTACTCGACGACAGGGTACCAAGAGACCCAGTACTTC.

The rearrangement links TRBV29-1 to TRBJ1-2, with 10 positions matching TRBD1. The junction had 9 bases not matched to a gene; V was cut back by 7 bases and J by 7 bases. Per germline, CDR1 SQVTM and CDR2 ANQGSEA. The CDR3 loop spans 13 amino acids. CDR3 residues: CSADDRGRSGYTF. For the CDR3, the DNA is TGCAGCGCCGACGACAGGGGGCGATCTGGCTACACCTTC.

The chain recombines TRBV19 with TRBJ2-6; possibly TRBD2 for D (6 bases). Germline CDR1 and CDR2: LNHDA and SQIVND (reference sequence). Trimming cost V 6 bases and J 4 bases, with 19 bases left between them. The CDR3 contains 17 residues. CDR3 sequence (DNA): TGTGCCAGTAGCAAAACTGCGGGGTTCGCAGGGGCCAACGTCCTGACTTTC. Translating it yields CASSKTAGFAGANVLTF.

The chain is built from TRBV18 and TRBJ2-7; D possibly corresponds to TRBD2 (5 bases). Germline values: CDR1 KGHSH, CDR2 LQKENI. The V end was cut by 2 bases, the J end by 6 bases, with 11 bases between. The CDR3 contains 13 residues. The CDR3 region has the DNA TGTGCCAGCTCACCATCTTATGCGGGCGAGCAGTACTTC. Translating it yields CASSPSYAGEQYF.

The genes are TRBV18 and TRBJ1-3, with no clear D. CDR1 KGHSH and CDR2 LQKENI come from the germline V gene. The V end was cut by 6 bases, the J end by 4 bases, with 10 bases between. This CDR3 comprises 13 residues. CDR3 region: CASSPATGNTIYF. CDR3 in DNA: TGTGCCAGCTCTCCGGCGACGGGAAACACCATATATTTT.

V is TRBV5-1 and J is TRBJ2-5; TRBD2 aligns across 10 bases. Looked up from germline, CDR1 is SGHRS and CDR2 is YFSETQ. The CDR3 contains 16 residues. V lost 0 bases and J lost 5; bases outside the gene matches: 7. The CDR3 loop reads CASSLALAGGRETQYF. DNA of the CDR3: TGCGCCAGCAGCTTGGCTTTAGCGGGGGGTCGGGAGACCCAGTACTTC.

The rearrangement links TRBV19 to TRBJ1-2, with 9 bases identical to TRBD1. The CDR3 is 13 residues long. Germline-derived CDR1 and CDR2 are LNHDA and SQIVND (reference sequence). V lost 7 bases to trimming and J lost 8 bases; unmatched junction nucleotides: 8. The CDR3, as DNA: TGTGCCAGTACCTATGGGGACAGGGTCGGCTACACCTTC. It codes for CASTYGDRVGYTF.

J is TRBJ1-2 and V is TRBV5-6; 8 bases line up with TRBD1. This CDR3 has 15 amino acids. Trimming took 7 bases from V and 2 from J; bases not matched to a gene: 10. Germline V gene data show CDR1 as SGHDT and CDR2 as YYEEEE. DNA of the CDR3: TGTGCCAGCGGTCAGGGGGCGATACCCAACTATGGCTACACCTTC. Its translation: CASGQGAIPNYGYTF.

The V gene is TRBV7-8, the J gene TRBJ1-2; TRBD1 might be the D (6 bases). The CDR3 has 13 amino acids. V shed 4 bases and J shed 8 bases, with 14 bases lying between them. CDR1 SGHVS and CDR2 FQNEAQ come from the germline V gene. The CDR3 spells CASSSTGFGGYTF. The CDR3 DNA reads TGTGCCAGCAGCTCCACAGGGTTTGGCGGCTACACCTTC.

V is TRBV14 and J is TRBJ2-3; a weak D match, TRBD1 (5 bases). There are 16 residues in the CDR3. Between the trimmed V and J ends, which lost 2 bases and 5 bases, there was a span of 17 bases. Germline values: CDR1 SGHDN, CDR2 FVKESK. CDR3 amino acids: CASSQSRGGSGDTQYF. The CDR3 DNA sequence: TGTGCCAGCAGCCAATCAAGGGGCGGTTCAGGAGATACGCAGTATTTT.